The source of this T cell receptor beta chain is a study of blood T cell repertoires in COVID-19. About the study: Acute and convalescent COVID-19 samples came from the United States, Italy and Spain.

The age range of participants was 18 to 89 years, with residence in about two dozen US areas. The study assigned cohorts using participant-reported clinical history. The CDR3 runs to 12 residues. Germline-derived CDR1 and CDR2 are MDHEN and SYDVKM. Under the authors' procedure: Amplified reference gene primers provided the basis for estimating nucleated cell counts. Generated by immunoSEQ multiplex PCR, the TCRdb table keeps only in-frame clones and is missing some. The DNA gave D and trimming, while V, J and clone size come from that table. Here the sample spans 250,000 to 350,000 clones, 90% being singletons.

The sequenced sample consisted of PBMCs or T cells enriched from blood (not recorded which). The V and J genes are TRBV28 and TRBJ1-1, with TRBD1 as a possible D gene (5 bases). This receptor was taken from a woman younger than 35 with acute COVID-19. The DNA for the CDR3 is TGTGTCTGCTCCGGTGGGGGGGTACGGGCTTTCTTT. Its translation: CVCSGGGVRAFF.